This T cell receptor (beta chain) was recorded in a study of cytomegalovirus exposure and HLA in healthy donors. Study-wide background: The 120 validation repertoires, a later analysis reported, used the same platform as the 550 to 700 repertoires from the first cohort. General study points: There were some 150 TCR beta chains listed as cytomegalovirus-associated. Subsequent analysis found a tendency for first-cohort TCR clusters to co-occur within the 120 or so validation repertoires.

The donors were members of the validation cohort, which comprised 120 subjects and was separate from the first cohort of roughly 700 subjects. This CDR3 spans 11 amino acids. CDR1 and CDR2 from the germline V gene are MNHEY and SVGAGI. Trimming pared 2 bases from V and 11 bases from J, leaving 9 bases between. With regard to this clone: The antigen remains undetermined.

Assay used: immunoSEQ multiplex PCR; TCRdb lists only in-frame clones, some missing. The sample has under 200,000 clones, roughly 96% seen once; the top ten hold under 0.9%. This receptor was identified in a woman between 18 and 29 years old in good health and CMV-seronegative. The material sequenced was PBMCs. The V call is TRBV6-5, the J call TRBJ1-1; a weak D match, TRBD1 (5 bases). In DNA, the CDR3 is TGTGCCAGCAGTTACGGGGGGGAGGCTTTCTTT. It specifies CASSYGGEAFF.